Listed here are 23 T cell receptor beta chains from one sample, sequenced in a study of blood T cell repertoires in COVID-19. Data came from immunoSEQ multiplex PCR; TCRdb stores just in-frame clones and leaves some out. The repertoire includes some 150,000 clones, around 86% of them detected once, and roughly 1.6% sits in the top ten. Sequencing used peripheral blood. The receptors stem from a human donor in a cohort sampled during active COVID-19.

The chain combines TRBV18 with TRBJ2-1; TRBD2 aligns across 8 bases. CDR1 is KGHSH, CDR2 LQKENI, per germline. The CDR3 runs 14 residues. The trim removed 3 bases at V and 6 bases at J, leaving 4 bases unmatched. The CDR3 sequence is CASSPPGGGNEQFF. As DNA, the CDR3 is TGTGCCAGCTCACCGCCGGGGGGGGGCAATGAGCAGTTCTTC.

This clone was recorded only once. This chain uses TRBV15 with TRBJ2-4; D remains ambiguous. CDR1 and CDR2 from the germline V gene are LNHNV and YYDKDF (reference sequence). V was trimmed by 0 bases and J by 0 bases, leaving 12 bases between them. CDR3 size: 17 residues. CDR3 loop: CATSREVGVVAKNIQYF. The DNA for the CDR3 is TGTGCCACCAGCAGAGAGGTTGGAGTGGTAGCCAAAAACATTCAGTACTTC.

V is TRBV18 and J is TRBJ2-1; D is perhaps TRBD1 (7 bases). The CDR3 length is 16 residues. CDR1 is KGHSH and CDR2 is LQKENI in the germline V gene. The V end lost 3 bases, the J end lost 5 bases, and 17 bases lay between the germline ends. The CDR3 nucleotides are TGTGCCAGCTCACCCCGGGGGCCAGGGGGGAACAATGAGCAGTTCTTC. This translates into CASSPRGPGGNNEQFF.

The CDR3 nucleotides read TGTGCCAGCAGCCCTCGACTAGCAGAGGCCAAAAACATTCAGTACTTC. Protein product: CASSPRLAEAKNIQYF. The chain uses TRBV7-2 and TRBJ2-4, with 7 bases lining up with TRBD2. This CDR3 is 16 amino acids long. J gave up 1 base and V 5 bases, and 8 bases lay outside the gene matches. CDR1 and CDR2 from the germline V gene are SGHTA and FQGNSA.

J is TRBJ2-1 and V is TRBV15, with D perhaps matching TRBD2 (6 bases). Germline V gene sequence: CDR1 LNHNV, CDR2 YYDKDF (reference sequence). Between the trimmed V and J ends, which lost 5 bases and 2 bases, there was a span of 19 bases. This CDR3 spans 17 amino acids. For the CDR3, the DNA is TGTGCCACCAGCGGGCCCCTTGGGGGGAGCCCCTACAATGAGCAGTTCTTC. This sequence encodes CATSGPLGGSPYNEQFF.

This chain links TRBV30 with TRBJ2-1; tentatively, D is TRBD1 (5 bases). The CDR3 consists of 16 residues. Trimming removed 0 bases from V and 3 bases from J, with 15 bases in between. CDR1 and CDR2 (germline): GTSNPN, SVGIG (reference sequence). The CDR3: CAWSVEGHKLYNEQFF. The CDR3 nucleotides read TGTGCCTGGAGTGTAGAAGGACACAAACTCTACAATGAGCAGTTCTTC.

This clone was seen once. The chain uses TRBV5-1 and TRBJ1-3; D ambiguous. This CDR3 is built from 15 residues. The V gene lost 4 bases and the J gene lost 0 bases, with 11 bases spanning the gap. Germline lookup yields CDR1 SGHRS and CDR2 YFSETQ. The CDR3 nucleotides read TGCGCCAGCAGCGGAGGTGAAATCTCTGGAAACACCATATATTTT. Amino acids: CASSGGEISGNTIYF.

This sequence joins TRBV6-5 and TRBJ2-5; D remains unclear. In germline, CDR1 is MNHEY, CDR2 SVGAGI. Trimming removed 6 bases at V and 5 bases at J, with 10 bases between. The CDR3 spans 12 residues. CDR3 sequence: CASSLARETQYF. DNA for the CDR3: TGTGCCAGCAGCCTTGCCAGGGAGACCCAGTACTTC.

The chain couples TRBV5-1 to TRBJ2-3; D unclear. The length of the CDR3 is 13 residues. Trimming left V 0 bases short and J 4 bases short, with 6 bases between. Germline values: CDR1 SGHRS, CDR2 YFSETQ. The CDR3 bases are TGCGCCAGCAGCTTGGGAGTCCCAGATACGCAGTATTTT. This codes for CASSLGVPDTQYF.

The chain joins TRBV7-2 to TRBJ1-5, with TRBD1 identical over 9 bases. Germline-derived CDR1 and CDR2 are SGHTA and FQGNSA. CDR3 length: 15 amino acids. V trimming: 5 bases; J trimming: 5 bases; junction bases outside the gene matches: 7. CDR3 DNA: TGTGCCAGCAGCCCCTGGACAGGGGCGTATCAGCCCCAGCATTTT. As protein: CASSPWTGAYQPQHF.

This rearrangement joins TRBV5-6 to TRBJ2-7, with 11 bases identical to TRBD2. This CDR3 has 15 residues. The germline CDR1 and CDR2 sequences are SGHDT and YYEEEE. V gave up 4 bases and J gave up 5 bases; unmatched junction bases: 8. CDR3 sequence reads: CASSRGLAVINEQYF. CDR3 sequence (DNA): TGTGCCAGCAGCCGGGGACTAGCGGTGATAAACGAGCAGTACTTC.

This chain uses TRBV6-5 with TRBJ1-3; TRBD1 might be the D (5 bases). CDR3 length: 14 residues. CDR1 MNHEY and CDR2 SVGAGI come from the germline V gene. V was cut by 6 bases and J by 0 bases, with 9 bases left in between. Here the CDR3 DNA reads TGTGCCAGCAGCCCAGGGTTCTCTGGAAACACCATATATTTT. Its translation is CASSPGFSGNTIYF.

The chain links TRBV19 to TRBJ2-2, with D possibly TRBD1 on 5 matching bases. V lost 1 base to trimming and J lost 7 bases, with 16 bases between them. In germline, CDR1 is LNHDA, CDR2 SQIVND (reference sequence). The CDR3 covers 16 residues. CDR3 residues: CASSIAFSTRGGELFF. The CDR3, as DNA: TGTGCCAGTAGTATAGCTTTCAGCACAAGGGGCGGGGAGCTGTTTTTT. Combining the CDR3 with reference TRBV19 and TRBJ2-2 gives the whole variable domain DGGITQSPKYLFRKEGQNVTLSCEQNLNHDAMYWYRQDPGQGLRLIYYSQIVNDFQKGDIAEGYSVSREKKESFPLTVTSAQKNPTAFYLCASSIAFSTRGGELFFGEGSRLTVL.

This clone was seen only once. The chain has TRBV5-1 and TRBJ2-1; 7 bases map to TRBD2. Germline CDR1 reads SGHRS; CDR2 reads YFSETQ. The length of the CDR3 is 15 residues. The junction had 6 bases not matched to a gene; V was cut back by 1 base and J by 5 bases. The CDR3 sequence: CASSLRTSDNNEQFF. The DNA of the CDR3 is TGCGCCAGCAGCTTGAGAACTAGCGACAACAATGAGCAGTTCTTC.

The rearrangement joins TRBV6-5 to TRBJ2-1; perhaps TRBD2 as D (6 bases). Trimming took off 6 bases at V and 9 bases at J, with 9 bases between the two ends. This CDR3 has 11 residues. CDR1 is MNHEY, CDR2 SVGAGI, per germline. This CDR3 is CASREGLEQFF. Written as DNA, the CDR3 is TGTGCCAGCAGGGAGGGGCTTGAGCAGTTCTTC.

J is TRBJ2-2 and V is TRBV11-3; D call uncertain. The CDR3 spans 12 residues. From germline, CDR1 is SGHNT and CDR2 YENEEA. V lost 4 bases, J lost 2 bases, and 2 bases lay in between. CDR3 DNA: TGTGCCAGCAGCTCAAACACCGGGGAGCTGTTTTTT. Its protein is CASSSNTGELFF.

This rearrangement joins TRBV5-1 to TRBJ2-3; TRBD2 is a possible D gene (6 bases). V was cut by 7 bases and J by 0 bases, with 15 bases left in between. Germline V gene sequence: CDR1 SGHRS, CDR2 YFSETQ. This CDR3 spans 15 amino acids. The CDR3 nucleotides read TGCGCCAGCTCGTATGTCGGGGGAAGCACAGATACGCAGTATTTT. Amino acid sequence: CASSYVGGSTDTQYF.

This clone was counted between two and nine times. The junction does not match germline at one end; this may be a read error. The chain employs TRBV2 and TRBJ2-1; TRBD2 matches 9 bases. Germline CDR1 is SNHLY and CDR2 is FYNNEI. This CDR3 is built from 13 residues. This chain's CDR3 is CASISGRLDEQFF. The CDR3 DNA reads TGCGCCAGCATTAGCGGGAGACTCGATGAGCAGTTCTTC.

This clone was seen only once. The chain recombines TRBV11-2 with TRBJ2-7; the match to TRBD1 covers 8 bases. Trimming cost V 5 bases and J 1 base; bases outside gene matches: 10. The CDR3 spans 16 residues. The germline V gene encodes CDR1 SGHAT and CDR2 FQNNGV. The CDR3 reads CASSRRQGPYSYEQYF. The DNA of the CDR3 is TGTGCCAGCAGCCGTAGACAGGGGCCCTATTCCTACGAGCAGTACTTC.

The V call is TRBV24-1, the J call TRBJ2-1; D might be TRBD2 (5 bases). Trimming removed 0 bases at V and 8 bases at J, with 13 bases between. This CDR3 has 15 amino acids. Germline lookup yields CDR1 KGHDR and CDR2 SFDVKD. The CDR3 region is CATSDLAGFSDEQFF. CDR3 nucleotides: TGTGCCACCAGTGATTTGGCGGGCTTCTCGGATGAGCAGTTCTTC.

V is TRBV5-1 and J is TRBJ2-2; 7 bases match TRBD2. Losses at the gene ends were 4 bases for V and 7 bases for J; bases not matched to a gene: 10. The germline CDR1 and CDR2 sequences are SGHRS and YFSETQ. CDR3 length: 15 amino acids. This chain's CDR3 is CASSPGLGAGGELFF. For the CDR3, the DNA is TGCGCCAGCAGCCCCGGACTAGGCGCCGGCGGGGAGCTGTTTTTT.

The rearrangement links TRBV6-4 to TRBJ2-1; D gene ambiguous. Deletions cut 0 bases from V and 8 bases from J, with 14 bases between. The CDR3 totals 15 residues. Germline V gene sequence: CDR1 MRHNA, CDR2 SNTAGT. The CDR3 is CASSDSMSTAHEQFF. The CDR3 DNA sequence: TGTGCCAGCAGTGACTCCATGTCAACAGCCCATGAGCAGTTCTTC.

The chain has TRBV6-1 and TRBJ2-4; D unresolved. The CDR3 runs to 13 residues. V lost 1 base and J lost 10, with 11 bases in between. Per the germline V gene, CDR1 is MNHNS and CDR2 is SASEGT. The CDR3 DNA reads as TGTGCCAGCAGTGAAGAGTGGCACAGTATTCAGTACTTC. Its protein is CASSEEWHSIQYF.